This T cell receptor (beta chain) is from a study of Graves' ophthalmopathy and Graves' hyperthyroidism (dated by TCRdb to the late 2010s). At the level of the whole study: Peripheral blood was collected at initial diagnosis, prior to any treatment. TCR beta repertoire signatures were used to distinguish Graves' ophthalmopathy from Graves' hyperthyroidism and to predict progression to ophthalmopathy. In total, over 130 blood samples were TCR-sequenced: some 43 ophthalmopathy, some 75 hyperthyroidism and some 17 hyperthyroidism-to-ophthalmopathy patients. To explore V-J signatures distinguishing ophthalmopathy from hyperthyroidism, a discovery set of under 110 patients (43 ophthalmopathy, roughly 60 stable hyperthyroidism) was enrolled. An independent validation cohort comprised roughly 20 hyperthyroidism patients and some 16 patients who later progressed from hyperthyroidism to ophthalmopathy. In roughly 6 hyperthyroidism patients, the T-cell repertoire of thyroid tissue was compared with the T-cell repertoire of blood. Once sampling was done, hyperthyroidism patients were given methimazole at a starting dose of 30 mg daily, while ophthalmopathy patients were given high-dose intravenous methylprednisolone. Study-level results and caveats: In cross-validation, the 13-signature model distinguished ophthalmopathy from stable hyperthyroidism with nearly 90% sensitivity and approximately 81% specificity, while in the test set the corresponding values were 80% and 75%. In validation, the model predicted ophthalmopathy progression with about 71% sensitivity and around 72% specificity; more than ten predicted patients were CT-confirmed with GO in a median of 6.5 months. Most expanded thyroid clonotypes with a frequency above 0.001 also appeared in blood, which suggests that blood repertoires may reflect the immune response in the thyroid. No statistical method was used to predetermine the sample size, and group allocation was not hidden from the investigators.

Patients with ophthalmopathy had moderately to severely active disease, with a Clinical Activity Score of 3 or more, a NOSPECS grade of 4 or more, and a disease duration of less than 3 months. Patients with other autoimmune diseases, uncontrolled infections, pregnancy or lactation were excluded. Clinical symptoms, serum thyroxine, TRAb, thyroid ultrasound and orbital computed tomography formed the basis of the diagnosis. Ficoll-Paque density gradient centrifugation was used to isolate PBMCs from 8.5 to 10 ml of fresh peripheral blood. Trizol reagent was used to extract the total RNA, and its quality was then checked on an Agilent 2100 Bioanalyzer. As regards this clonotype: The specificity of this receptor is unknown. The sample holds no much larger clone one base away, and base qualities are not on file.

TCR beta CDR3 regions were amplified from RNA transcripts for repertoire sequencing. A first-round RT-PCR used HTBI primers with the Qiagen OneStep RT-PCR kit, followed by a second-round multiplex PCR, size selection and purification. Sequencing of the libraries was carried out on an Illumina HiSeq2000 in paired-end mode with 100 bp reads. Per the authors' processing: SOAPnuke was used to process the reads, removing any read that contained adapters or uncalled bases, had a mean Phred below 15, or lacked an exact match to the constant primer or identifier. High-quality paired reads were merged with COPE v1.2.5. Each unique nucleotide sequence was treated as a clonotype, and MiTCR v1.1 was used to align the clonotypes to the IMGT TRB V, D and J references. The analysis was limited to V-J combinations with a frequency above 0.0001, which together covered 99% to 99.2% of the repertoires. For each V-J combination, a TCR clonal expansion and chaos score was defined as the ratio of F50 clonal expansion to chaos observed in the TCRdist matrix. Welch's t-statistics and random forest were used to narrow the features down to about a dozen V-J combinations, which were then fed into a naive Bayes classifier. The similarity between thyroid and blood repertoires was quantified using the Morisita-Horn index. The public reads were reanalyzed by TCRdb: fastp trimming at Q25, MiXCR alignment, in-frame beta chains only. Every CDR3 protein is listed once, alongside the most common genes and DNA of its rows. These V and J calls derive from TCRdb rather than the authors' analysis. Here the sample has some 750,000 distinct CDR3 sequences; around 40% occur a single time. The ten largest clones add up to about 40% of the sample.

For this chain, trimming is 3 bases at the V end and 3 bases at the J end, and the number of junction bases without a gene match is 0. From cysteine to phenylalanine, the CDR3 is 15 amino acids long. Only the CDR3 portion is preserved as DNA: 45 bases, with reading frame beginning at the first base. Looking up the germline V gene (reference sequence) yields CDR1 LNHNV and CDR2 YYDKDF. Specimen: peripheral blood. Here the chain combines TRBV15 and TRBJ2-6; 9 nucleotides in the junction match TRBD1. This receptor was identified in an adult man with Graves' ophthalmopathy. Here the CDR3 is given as CATSRDRGGANVLTF. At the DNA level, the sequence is TGTGCCACCAGCAGGGACAGGGGTGGGGCCAACGTCCTGACTTTC.